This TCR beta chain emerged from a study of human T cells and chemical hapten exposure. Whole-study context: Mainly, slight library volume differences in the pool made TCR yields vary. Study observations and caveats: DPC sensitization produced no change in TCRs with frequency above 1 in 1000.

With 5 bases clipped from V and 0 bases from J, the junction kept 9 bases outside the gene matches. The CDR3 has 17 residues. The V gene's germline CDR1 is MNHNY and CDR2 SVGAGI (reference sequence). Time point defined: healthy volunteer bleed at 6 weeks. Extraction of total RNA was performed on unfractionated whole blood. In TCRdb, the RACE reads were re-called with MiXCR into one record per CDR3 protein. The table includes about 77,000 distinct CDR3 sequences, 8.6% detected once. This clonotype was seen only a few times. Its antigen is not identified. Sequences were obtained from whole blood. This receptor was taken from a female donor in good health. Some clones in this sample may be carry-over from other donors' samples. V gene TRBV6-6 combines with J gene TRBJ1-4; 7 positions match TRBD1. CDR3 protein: CASSPSGRGATNEKLFF. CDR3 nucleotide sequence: TGTGCCAGCAGTCCTTCGGGCAGGGGGGCAACTAATGAAAAACTGTTTTTT.